This T cell receptor (beta chain) was recorded in a study of cytomegalovirus exposure and HLA in healthy donors. Study observations and caveats: Reportedly, a later analysis found an Asian-associated ancestry cluster had fewer N-insertions than the roughly 700-donor mean. The authors assumed roughly uniform sequencing depth across donors for presence/absence analyses.

Use of 60 Vbeta and 13 Jbeta primers characterized the PCR. Here immunoSEQ multiplex PCR was the method, and the copy in TCRdb shows in-frame clones only, minus some. The data include 130,000 or so clones; the top ten clones carry approximately 1.9%. Germline CDR1 is SGHKS and CDR2 is YYEKEE (reference sequence). Trimming removed 4 bases from V and 5 bases from J; junction bases left unmatched: 3. The CDR3 contains 13 residues. As regards this clone: What it recognizes is unknown.

These donors, healthy bone marrow donors, were studied. At the time of sampling, donors were nominally healthy, though unrecorded immune exposures were likely. This chain connects TRBV5-5 to TRBJ1-2, with TRBD1 matching over 9 bases. The sequencing input was PBMCs. The clonotype comes from a woman aged 55 to 70 in good health and CMV-seronegative. The chain's CDR3 is CASSQTGGYGYTF. DNA for the CDR3: TGTGCCAGCAGCCAGACAGGGGGGTATGGCTACACCTTC.